This TCR beta chain was sequenced for a study of blood T cell repertoires in COVID-19. On the study more broadly: Samples representing acute and convalescent COVID-19 were sourced from the United States, Italy and Spain. Sample material is recorded as cDNA or gDNA derived from T cells, B-cell-depleted T cells, or PBMCs.

Germline CDR1 is KGHDR and CDR2 is SFDVKD. This CDR3 is built from 19 residues. Trimming cost V 0 bases and J 1 base; bases outside gene matches: 8. Original methodology: Amplifying reference gene primers gave estimates of nucleated cell counts. The data were produced by immunoSEQ multiplex PCR, yet TCRdb's version contains in-frame clones alone and is incomplete. The D gene and trimming were derived from the DNA, and the V and J assignments and clone size from that table. The profile shows 300,000 to 400,000 clones, 91% of them singletons. V is TRBV24-1 and J is TRBJ2-1, with TRBD2 matching 10 bases. The sample was peripheral blood. The source is a woman in her late teens or twenties who had recovered from COVID-19. CDR3: CATSDLPLAGVPSYNEQFF. CDR3 sequence (DNA): TGTGCCACCAGTGATTTGCCCCTAGCGGGAGTACCATCCTACAATGAGCAGTTCTTC.